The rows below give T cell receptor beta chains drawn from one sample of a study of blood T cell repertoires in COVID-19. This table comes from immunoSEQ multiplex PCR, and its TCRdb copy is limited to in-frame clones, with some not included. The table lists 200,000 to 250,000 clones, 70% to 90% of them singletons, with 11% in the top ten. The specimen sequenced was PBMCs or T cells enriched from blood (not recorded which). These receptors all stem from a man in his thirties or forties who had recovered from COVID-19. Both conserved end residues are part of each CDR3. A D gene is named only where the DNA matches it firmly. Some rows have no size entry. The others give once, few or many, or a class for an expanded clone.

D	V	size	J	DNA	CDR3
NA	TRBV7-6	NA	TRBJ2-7	TGTGCCAGCAGCTTAGCCGGGGCCTACGAGCAGTACTTC	CASSLAGAYEQYF
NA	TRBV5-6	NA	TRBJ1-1	TGTGCCAGCAGCTTGACAGTGAACAGGGAAGCTTTCTTT	CASSLTVNREAFF
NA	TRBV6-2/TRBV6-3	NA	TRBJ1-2	TGTGCCAGCAGTTCGAGGACTAACTATGGCTACACCTTC	CASSSRTNYGYTF
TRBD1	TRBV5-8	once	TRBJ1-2	TGTGCCAGCAGCTTGGGGGACAGCTATGGCTACACCTTC	CASSLGDSYGYTF
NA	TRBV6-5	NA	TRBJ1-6	TGTGCCAGTGGGGAGGGGAGTTCACCCCTCCACTTT	CASGEGSSPLHF
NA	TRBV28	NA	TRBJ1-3	TGTGCCAGCACCGACCCGGGGTACACCATATATTTT	CASTDPGYTIYF
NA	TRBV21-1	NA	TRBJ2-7	TGTGCCAGCAGCAAAGCGCTTTGGCGGGAATGCACCTACGAGCAGTACTTC	CASSKALWRECTYEQYF
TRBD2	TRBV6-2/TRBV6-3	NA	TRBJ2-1	TGTGCCAGCAGTCAACCGGGACTAGGGTACAATGAGCAGTTCTTC	CASSQPGLGYNEQFF
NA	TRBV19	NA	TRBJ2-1	TGTGCCAGCAACCTTCTAGCGCCCGGTGGGAATGAGCAGTTCTTC	CASNLLAPGGNEQFF
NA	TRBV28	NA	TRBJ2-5	TGTGCCAGCAGGGACACAGGGTTAGAGACCCAGTACTTC	CASRDTGLETQYF
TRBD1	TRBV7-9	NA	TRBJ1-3	TGTGCCAGCAGCTACTCCGGGGACAGCCATGCGTTT	CASSYSGDSHAF
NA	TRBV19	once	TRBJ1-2	TGTGCCAGTAACCCCCCCCAGGGCTATGGCTACACCTTC	CASNPPQGYGYTF
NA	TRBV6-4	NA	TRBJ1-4	TGTGCCACCGAGGAGGTGAAGGAAAAACTGTTTTTT	CATEEVKEKLFF
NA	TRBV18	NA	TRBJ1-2	TGTGCCAGCTCACCATTCGAGGAGGGCGGCTACACCTTC	CASSPFEEGGYTF
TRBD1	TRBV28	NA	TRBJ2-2	TGTGCCAGCAGTTCCACGAGGGACAGGAAAACCGGGGAGCTGTTTTTT	CASSSTRDRKTGELFF
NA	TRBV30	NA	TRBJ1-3	TGTGCCTGGAGTGTTGGGGCAAACACCATATATTTT	CAWSVGANTIYF
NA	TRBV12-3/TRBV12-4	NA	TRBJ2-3	TGTGCCAGCAGGAACTCTGATACGCAGTATTTT	CASRNSDTQYF
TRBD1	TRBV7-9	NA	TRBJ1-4	TGTGCCAGCAGCATGACCCGGACAGGACTTAATGAAAAACTGTTTTTT	CASSMTRTGLNEKLFF
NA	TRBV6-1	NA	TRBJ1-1	TGTGCCAGCAGTGAACAGATTATGAACACTGAAGCTTTCTTT	CASSEQIMNTEAFF
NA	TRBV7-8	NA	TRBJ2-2	TGTGCCAGCAGCTTAGGGCAGGGAGGCACCGGGGAGCTGTTTTTT	CASSLGQGGTGELFF
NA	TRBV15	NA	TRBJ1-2	TGTGCCACCAGCAGAGAAGGGTACGGGGGGGCTAACTATGGCTACACCTTC	CATSREGYGGANYGYTF
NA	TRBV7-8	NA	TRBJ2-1	TGTGCCAGCAGCTTAGCAACTAGTAATTATTACAATGAGCAGTTCTTC	CASSLATSNYYNEQFF
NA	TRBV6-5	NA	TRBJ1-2	TGTGCCAGCAGTTACTCAAACGGGCGGGGGGATAGGGGCTACACCTTC	CASSYSNGRGDRGYTF
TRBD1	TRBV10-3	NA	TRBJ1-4	TGTGCCATCAGCGCCTCTCCAACGGGACAGGCTTCGGAACTGTTTTTT	CAISASPTGQASELFF
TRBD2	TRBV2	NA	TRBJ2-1	TGTGCCAGCATTAGCGGGGAATACAATGAGCAGTTCTTC	CASISGEYNEQFF
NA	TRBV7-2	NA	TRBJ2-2	TGTGCCAGCAGTCGGAGCCACACCGGGGAGCTGTTTTTT	CASSRSHTGELFF
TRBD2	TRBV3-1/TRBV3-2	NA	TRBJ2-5	TGTGCCAGCAGCCAAGAGGCGGGAGGCCCGCCTAGGGAGACCCAGTACTTC	CASSQEAGGPPRETQYF
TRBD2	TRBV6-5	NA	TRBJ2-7	TGTGCCAGTAGGTTAATGGGGACTACCAAACACGAGCAGTACTTC	CASRLMGTTKHEQYF
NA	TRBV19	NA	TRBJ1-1	TGTGCCAGTAGTCTCCGGGACACTCACACTGAAGCTTTCTTT	CASSLRDTHTEAFF
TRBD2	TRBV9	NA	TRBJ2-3	TGTGCCAGCAGCGCGGGGGGACTAGCGGGACGATATACGCAGTATTTT	CASSAGGLAGRYTQYF
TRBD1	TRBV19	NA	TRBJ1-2	TGTGCCAGTAGTATAGAGAGGGGGCCCTATGGCTACACCTTC	CASSIERGPYGYTF
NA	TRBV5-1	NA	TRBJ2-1	TGCGCCAGCAGCAAATTAAGCGGCTCCTACAATGAGCAGTTCTTC	CASSKLSGSYNEQFF
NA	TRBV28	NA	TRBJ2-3	TGTGCCAGCAGTCCGACTTGGGGAGTGAGCACAGATACGCAGTATTTT	CASSPTWGVSTDTQYF
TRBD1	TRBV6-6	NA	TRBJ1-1	TGTGCCAGCAGTTACCCGACAGGGGTAGGCTTAGCTTTCTTT	CASSYPTGVGLAFF
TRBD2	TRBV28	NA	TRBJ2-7	TGTGCCAGCAGTTCCCCGGGCGGGAGGGACGAGCAGTACTTC	CASSSPGGRDEQYF
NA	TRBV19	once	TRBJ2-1	TGTGCCAGTAGTGCCTCAGACTATGCACCGTACAATGAGCAGTTCTTC	CASSASDYAPYNEQFF
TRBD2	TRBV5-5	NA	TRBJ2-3	TGTGCCAGCAGCCGGTTTAGCGGGATCCGCACAGATACGCAGTATTTT	CASSRFSGIRTDTQYF
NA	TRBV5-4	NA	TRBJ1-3	TGTGCCAGCAGCGTAGGGACTCCCCGCCGCTCTGGAAACACCATATATTTT	CASSVGTPRRSGNTIYF
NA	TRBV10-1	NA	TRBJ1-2	TGCGCCAGCAGTGAGTCGGCAGGCTATGGCTACACCTTC	CASSESAGYGYTF
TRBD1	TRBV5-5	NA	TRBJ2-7	TGTGCCAGCAGCTTGCACAGGGGATACGAGCAGTACTTC	CASSLHRGYEQYF
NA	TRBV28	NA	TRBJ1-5	TGTGCCAGCACTCCTCGCATGGAGCAGCCCCAGCATTTT	CASTPRMEQPQHF
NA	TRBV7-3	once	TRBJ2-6	TGTGCCAGCGGGGGGGCCTCTGGGGCCAACGTCCTGACTTTC	CASGGASGANVLTF
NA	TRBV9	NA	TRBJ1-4	TGTGCCAGCAGCGTAGGCGGGACCGGTGGTGAAAAACTGTTTTTT	CASSVGGTGGEKLFF
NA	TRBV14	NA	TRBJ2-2	TGTGCCAGCAGCCTCCTTCGGGGAGCGAACACCGGGGAGCTGTTTTTT	CASSLLRGANTGELFF
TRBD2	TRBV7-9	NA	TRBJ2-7	TGTGCCAGCAGCTGGGGACTAGCGGGAGACGAGCAGTACTTC	CASSWGLAGDEQYF
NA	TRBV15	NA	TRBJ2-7	TGTGCCACCAGCAGAGATCGGGCGGACAAGGGGCAGTACTTC	CATSRDRADKGQYF
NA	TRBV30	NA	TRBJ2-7	TGTGCCTGGGACCGGAGCTCCTACGAGCAGTACTTC	CAWDRSSYEQYF
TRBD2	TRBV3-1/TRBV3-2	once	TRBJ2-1	TGTGCCAGCAGCCTCGGACTAGCGGGGGGGAATGAGCAGTTCTTC	CASSLGLAGGNEQFF
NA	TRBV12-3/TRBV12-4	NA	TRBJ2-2	TGTGCCAGCAGCCCGGGAGTTACCGGGGAGCTGTTTTTT	CASSPGVTGELFF
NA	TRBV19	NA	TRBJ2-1	TGTGCCAGCCCGCCAGGGGACGGACGGCCCAATGAGCAGTTCTTC	CASPPGDGRPNEQFF
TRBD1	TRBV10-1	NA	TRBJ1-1	TGCGCCAGACAGGGGACCAAAGAGAACACTGAAGCTTTCTTT	CARQGTKENTEAFF
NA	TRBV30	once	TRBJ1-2	TGTGCCTGGAGTGGGAGCTATGGCTACACCTTC	CAWSGSYGYTF